The 10 T cell receptor beta chains below come from one sample, sequenced in a study of monozygotic twins with inflammatory bowel disease (dated by TCRdb to between 2018 and 2020). Library generation was performed with 5' RACE. This sample was sequenced with an Illumina HiSeq 2500. TCRdb reprocessed the sequencing reads and holds a single record per CDR3 protein sequence, with no DNA. This specimen's table enumerates around 150,000 distinct CDR3 sequences. The ten biggest clones cover roughly 2.3% of the sample. Sequencing used blood. The receptors derive from a human donor with ulcerative colitis or Crohn's disease, or a healthy co-twin of an affected twin (not recorded which).

The chain carries TRBV20-1 and TRBJ2-1; as DNA is missing, the TRBD1 call by TCRdb cannot be tested. This CDR3 comprises 12 residues. Per germline, CDR1 DFQATT and CDR2 SNEGSKA (reference sequence). The CDR3 reads CSAKPQGNEQFF.

The genes are TRBV5-1 and TRBJ2-1; TCRdb gives TRBD1 as the D gene, but with no DNA this cannot be confirmed. The germline V gene encodes CDR1 SGHRS and CDR2 YFSETQ. The CDR3 extends over 14 amino acids. This CDR3 reads CASSQGTTANEQFF. Variable domain in full (rest from reference TRBV5-1 and TRBJ2-1): KAGVTQTPRYLIKTRGQQVTLSCSPISGHRSVSWYQQTPGQGLQFLFEYFSETQRNKGNFPGRFSGRQFSNSRSEMNVSTLELGDSALYLCASSQGTTANEQFFGPGTRLTVL.

Here the CDR3 reads CASSHGGSDNYGYTF. The chain employs TRBV9 and TRBJ1-2; the D call from TCRdb, TRBD1, cannot be confirmed without DNA. The CDR3 has 15 residues. Germline-derived CDR1 and CDR2 are SGDLS and YYNGEE. Combining the CDR3 with reference TRBV9 and TRBJ1-2 gives the whole variable domain DSGVTQTPKHLITATGQRVTLRCSPRSGDLSVYWYQQSLDQGLQFLIQYYNGEERAKGNILERFSAQQFPDLHSELNLSSLELGDSALYFCASSHGGSDNYGYTFGSGTRLTVV.

The chain couples TRBV20-1 to TRBJ2-1; no DNA is available, so the TRBD1 call from TCRdb remains unchecked. Looked up from germline, CDR1 is DFQATT and CDR2 is SNEGSKA (reference sequence). This CDR3 comprises 12 residues. The CDR3 spells CSGQSSYNEQFF.

This rearrangement joins TRBV20-1 to TRBJ1-5; TCRdb's D call of TRBD1 is untestable without DNA. Germline values: CDR1 DFQATT, CDR2 SNEGSKA (reference sequence). The CDR3 loop spans 12 amino acids. CDR3 sequence: CSALTVGQPQHF.

The V call is TRBV5-4, the J call TRBJ1-4. CDR3 length: 17 amino acids. Germline loops: CDR1 SGHNT, CDR2 YYREEE (reference sequence). Here the CDR3 reads CASSLRDGGIANEKLFF. Filled out from reference TRBV5-4 and TRBJ1-4, the complete variable domain reads ETGVTQSPTHLIKTRGQQVTLRCSSQSGHNTVSWYQQALGQGPQFIFQYYREEENGRGNFPPRFSGLQFPNYSSELNVNALELDDSALYLCASSLRDGGIANEKLFFGSGTQLSVL.

The J gene is TRBJ2-7, the V gene TRBV5-1; the D call of TRBD2 rests on TCRdb alone, since no DNA is present to check it. CDR1 is SGHRS, CDR2 YFSETQ, per germline. This CDR3 is 13 amino acids long. CDR3: CASSYRGGGEQYF.

The chain recombines TRBV6-2 or TRBV6-3 with TRBJ2-1; the D gene TCRdb calls, TRBD1, cannot be checked with no DNA. This CDR3 has 16 amino acids. In germline, CDR1 is MNHEY, CDR2 SVGEGT. CDR3 sequence: CASSEPSGGPYNEQFF.

The chain uses TRBV10-3 and TRBJ2-7; checking the TCRdb D call of TRBD2 is not possible without DNA. This CDR3 is 16 amino acids long. Germline V CDR1 and CDR2: ENHRY, SYGVKD. The CDR3 loop reads CAISPRTSGSTHEQYF.

The J gene is TRBJ2-5, the V gene TRBV24-1. From germline, CDR1 is KGHDR and CDR2 SFDVKD. CDR3 size: 16 residues. CDR3 residues: CATSDGDGGDQETQYF.